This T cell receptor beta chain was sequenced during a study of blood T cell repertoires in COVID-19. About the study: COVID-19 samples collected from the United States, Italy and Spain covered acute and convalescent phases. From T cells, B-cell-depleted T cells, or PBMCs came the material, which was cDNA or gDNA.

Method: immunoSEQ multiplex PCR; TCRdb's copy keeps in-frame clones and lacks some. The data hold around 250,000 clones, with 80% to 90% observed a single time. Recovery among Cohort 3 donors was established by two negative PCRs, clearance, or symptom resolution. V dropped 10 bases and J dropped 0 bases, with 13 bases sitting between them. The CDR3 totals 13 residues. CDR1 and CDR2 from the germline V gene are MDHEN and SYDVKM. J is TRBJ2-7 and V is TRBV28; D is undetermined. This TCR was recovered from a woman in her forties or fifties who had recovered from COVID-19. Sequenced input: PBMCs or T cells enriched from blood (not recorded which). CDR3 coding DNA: TGTGCCACCTACGAACAGAGCTCCTACGAGCAGTACTTC. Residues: CATYEQSSYEQYF.